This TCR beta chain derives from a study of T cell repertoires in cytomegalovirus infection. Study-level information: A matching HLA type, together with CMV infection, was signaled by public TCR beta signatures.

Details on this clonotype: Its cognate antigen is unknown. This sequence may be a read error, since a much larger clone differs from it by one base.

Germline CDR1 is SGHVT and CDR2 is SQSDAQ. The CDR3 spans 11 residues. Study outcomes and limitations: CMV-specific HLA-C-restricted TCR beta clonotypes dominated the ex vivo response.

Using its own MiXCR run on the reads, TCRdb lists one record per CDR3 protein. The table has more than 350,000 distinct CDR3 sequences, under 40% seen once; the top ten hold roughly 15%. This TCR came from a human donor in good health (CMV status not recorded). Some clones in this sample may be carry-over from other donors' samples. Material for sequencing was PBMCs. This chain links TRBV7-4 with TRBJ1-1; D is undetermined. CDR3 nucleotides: TGTGCCAGCAGCCCAAATTCTGAATCTTTCTTT. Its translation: CASSPNSESFF.